The next 23 T cell receptor beta chains were all read from a single sample in a study. Each CDR3 protein is one row after TCRdb ran MiXCR on the 5' RACE reads. The sample has about 5,900 distinct CDR3 sequences, roughly 71% seen once. The source material was memory CD4+ T cells sorted from a lymph node. Subset indicated: memory CD4+ T cells, CD4+CD45RO+CD25-. These receptors all stem from a female donor with breast cancer.

The V gene is TRBV5-1, the J gene TRBJ2-7, with TRBD2 matching over 14 bases. Germline assignment: CDR1 SGHRS and CDR2 YFSETQ. Losses at the gene ends were 1 base for V and 1 base for J; bases not matched to a gene: 10. The CDR3 sequence is 19 residues long. The CDR3 nucleotides are TGCGCCAGCAGCTTGCGGGGGACTAGCGGGAGCATAAGGTCCTACGAGCAGTACTTC. Its translation: CASSLRGTSGSIRSYEQYF.

The rearrangement joins TRBV12-3 or TRBV12-4 to TRBJ2-5, with D maybe TRBD2 (5 bases). V shed 7 bases and J shed 5 bases, with 14 bases lying between them. CDR3 size: 13 residues. CDR3 sequence (DNA): TGTGCCAGCACGCGAGGGAGTCGGGAGACCCAGTACTTC. Its translation: CASTRGSRETQYF.

This chain uses TRBV9 with TRBJ2-3, with 9 bases identical to TRBD1. The V gene's germline CDR1 is SGDLS and CDR2 YYNGEE. The V gene end was trimmed by 4 bases and the J gene end by 1 base; junction bases not matched to a gene: 4. This CDR3 spans 15 amino acids. The CDR3: CASSLRTGGTDTQYF. CDR3 nucleotides: TGTGCCAGCAGCCTCCGGACAGGGGGCACAGATACGCAGTATTTT.

Only a few counts were recorded for this clonotype. The chain carries TRBV20-1 and TRBJ1-5; 7 nucleotides match TRBD1. V trimming: 2 bases; J trimming: 7 bases; junction bases outside the gene matches: 5. The CDR3 runs to 13 residues. CDR1 and CDR2 (germline): DFQATT, SNEGSKA (reference sequence). The CDR3 here is CSARRTGRQPQHF. CDR3 DNA sequence: TGCAGTGCTAGACGGACAGGAAGACAGCCCCAGCATTTT.

A remark on this clonotype: The conserved closing phenylalanine or tryptophan is absent in this CDR3, likely reflecting a read error. The chain joins TRBV20-1 to TRBJ1-5; D uncertain. The V end was cut by 4 bases, the J end by 3 bases, with 10 bases between. CDR1 is DFQATT, CDR2 SNEGSKA, per germline (reference sequence). This CDR3 comprises 13 residues. For the CDR3, the DNA is TGCAGTGCTATCGGGGTAGCCAATCAGCCCCAGCATCTT. This sequence encodes CSAIGVANQPQHL.

Details on this clonotype: Mismatch with germline at one junction end may stem from a read error. J is TRBJ2-7 and V is TRBV29-1; D is unresolved. Germline V gene data show CDR1 as SQVTM and CDR2 as ANQGSEA. This CDR3 is built from 13 residues. CDR3 coding DNA: TGCAGCGTTGCGACGGCAGCCCCCTACAAGCAGTACTTC. It codes for CSVATAAPYKQYF.

The rearrangement joins TRBV28 to TRBJ2-7; 10 nucleotides match TRBD2. This CDR3 has 16 amino acids. Germline V gene lookup returns CDR1 MDHEN and CDR2 SYDVKM. Trimming removed 6 bases from V and 4 bases from J; junction bases left unmatched: 12. The CDR3 DNA reads as TGTGCCAGCAGACCTCGAATCGGAGCGGGAGGGTACGAGCAGTACTTC. Amino acids: CASRPRIGAGGYEQYF.

As to this clonotype: It may be a read error: a sequence one base away is much more abundant. Lacking the conserved final phenylalanine or tryptophan, this CDR3 likely reflects a read error. The chain uses TRBV20-1 and TRBJ2-7; 8 positions match TRBD2. V lost 5 bases, J lost 2 bases, and 5 bases stayed unmatched. Germline CDR1 and CDR2: DFQATT and SNEGSKA (reference sequence). CDR3 size: 13 residues. The DNA of the CDR3 is TGCAGTGCTCGTAGCGGGGCCCCCTACGAGCAGTACCTC. Protein: CSARSGAPYEQYL.

The chain is built from TRBV5-1 and TRBJ2-7; 9 bases agree with TRBD2. The V and J ends lost 7 bases and 2 bases, in that order; junction bases with no gene match: 7. Germline lookup yields CDR1 SGHRS and CDR2 YFSETQ. This CDR3 is built from 14 residues. This CDR3 is CASGSGGPTYEQYF. CDR3 DNA: TGCGCCAGCGGAAGCGGGGGGCCCACCTACGAGCAGTACTTC.

The chain uses TRBV5-1 and TRBJ1-4; 10 bases line up with TRBD1. This CDR3 contains 13 residues. Trimming took 0 bases from V and 10 from J; bases not matched to a gene: 0. Germline V lookup: CDR1 SGHRS, CDR2 YFSETQ. The CDR3 nucleotides read TGCGCCAGCAGCTTGGGGGACAGGGGAAAACTGTTTTTT. It specifies CASSLGDRGKLFF.

The rearrangement uses TRBV12-3 or TRBV12-4 and TRBJ2-7, with TRBD1 matching over 9 bases. Unmatched junction bases numbered 3, after V lost 3 bases and J lost 3 bases. The CDR3 runs to 14 residues. The CDR3 nucleotides are TGTGCCAGCAGTTTGTGGGACAGGGTCTACGAGCAGTACTTC. Amino acid sequence: CASSLWDRVYEQYF.

This chain connects TRBV5-1 to TRBJ2-3, with unresolved D. CDR1 SGHRS and CDR2 YFSETQ come from the germline V gene. The CDR3 covers 14 residues. V lost 3 bases and J lost 0, with 8 bases in between. The CDR3 spells CASSYQSSTDTQYF. The CDR3, as DNA: TGCGCCAGCAGCTACCAGTCTAGCACAGATACGCAGTATTTT.

This clonotype counts as large. This sequence joins TRBV9 and TRBJ1-2; D unresolved. There are 13 residues in the CDR3. CDR1 is SGDLS, CDR2 YYNGEE, per germline. Trimming shortened V by 4 bases and J by 2 bases, and 9 bases separated the two germline ends. DNA of the CDR3: TGTGCCAGCAGCCGCGATGAGAACTATGGCTACACCTTC. Translating it yields CASSRDENYGYTF.

V usage is TRBV10-2 and J usage is TRBJ1-1; 7 bases are a match to TRBD1. The CDR3 has 13 amino acids. V lost 6 bases to trimming and J lost 5 bases; unmatched junction nucleotides: 6. Looked up from germline, CDR1 is WSHSY and CDR2 is SAAADI. The CDR3 loop is CASSYGQATEAFF. The CDR3 nucleotides read TGCGCCAGCAGCTACGGACAGGCGACTGAAGCTTTCTTT.

The chain recombines TRBV4-1 with TRBJ2-5, with 8 nucleotides matching TRBD1. Germline loops: CDR1 MGHRA, CDR2 YSYEKL. V lost 3 bases, J lost 4 bases, and 4 bases stayed unmatched. The CDR3 sequence is 14 residues long. CDR3 coding DNA: TGCGCCAGCAGCCACCCGGACAGGGTAGAGACCCAGTACTTC. As protein: CASSHPDRVETQYF.

This clonotype has a single count. The chain uses TRBV12-3 or TRBV12-4 and TRBJ2-2; 8 bases fit TRBD2. The CDR3 runs to 15 residues. After removal of 4 bases from V and 5 bases from J, the junction contained 6 bases not matched to a gene. The CDR3 sequence is CASSSGPSGTGELFF. CDR3 DNA sequence: TGTGCCAGCAGTTCGGGGCCTAGCGGGACCGGGGAGCTGTTTTTT.

By share of the sample, this clonotype is large. The rearrangement links TRBV5-1 to TRBJ2-6; 9 bases agree with TRBD1. V was clipped by 1 base and J by 2 bases; unmatched bases: 1. The CDR3 spans 16 residues. Germline-derived CDR1 and CDR2 are SGHRS and YFSETQ. CDR3 in amino acids: CASSLRQGAGANVLTF. CDR3 sequence (DNA): TGCGCCAGCAGCTTGCGACAGGGGGCTGGGGCCAACGTCCTGACTTTC.

This clonotype was picked up a small number of times. The chain couples TRBV20-1 to TRBJ2-7; 9 nucleotides align to TRBD1. CDR1 is DFQATT, CDR2 SNEGSKA, per germline (reference sequence). After removal of 3 bases from V and 3 bases from J, the junction contained 12 bases not matched to a gene. CDR3 length equals 16 residues. This chain's CDR3 is CSASAPRTGDIYEQYF. The CDR3 DNA sequence: TGCAGTGCTAGTGCTCCCCGGACAGGGGATATCTACGAGCAGTACTTC.

The V and J genes are TRBV5-1 and TRBJ2-7, with 10 nucleotides matching TRBD1. The length of the CDR3 is 15 residues. The J segment lost 5 bases and the V segment lost 4 bases, leaving 9 bases of the junction unmatched. The germline V gene encodes CDR1 SGHRS and CDR2 YFSETQ. The CDR3 sequence: CASSPGTGAVNEQYF. In DNA form, the CDR3 reads TGCGCCAGCAGCCCGGGGACAGGGGCAGTGAACGAGCAGTACTTC.

The rearrangement joins TRBV4-1 to TRBJ1-1, with a possible D match to TRBD1 (5 bases). Germline V gene data show CDR1 as MGHRA and CDR2 as YSYEKL. V lost 7 bases to trimming and J lost 1 base, with 22 bases between them. CDR3 length equals 17 residues. In DNA, the CDR3 is TGCGCCAGCAACGACGGTCACGCAGCCGGGGGGAACACTGAAGCTTTCTTT. This sequence encodes CASNDGHAAGGNTEAFF.

This chain uses TRBV20-1 with TRBJ2-1; TRBD2 matches 9 bases. This CDR3 has 13 amino acids. Germline V gene lookup returns CDR1 DFQATT and CDR2 SNEGSKA (reference sequence). J lost 9 bases, V lost 3 bases, and 6 bases had no gene match. The CDR3 region is CSASPAGGVEQFF. The CDR3, as DNA: TGCAGTGCTAGCCCAGCGGGAGGAGTTGAGCAGTTCTTC.

This chain joins TRBV12-3 or TRBV12-4 and TRBJ1-5, with D perhaps matching TRBD1 (5 bases). Trimming removed 1 base from V and 0 bases from J, with 25 bases in between. This CDR3 has 21 amino acids. CDR3 nucleotides: TGTGCCAGCAGTTTAGGATCCGCCGTTGGGGGAAGGCCCTATAGCAATCAGCCCCAGCATTTT. Translated: CASSLGSAVGGRPYSNQPQHF.

As concerns this clonotype: Its ends do not fully match the called genes, so a read error is possible. In DNA, the CDR3 is TGCAATGCTATGACTAGTATTCCTCCGGCTGATGAGCAGTTCTTC. Protein: CNAMTSIPPADEQFF. This sequence joins TRBV20-1 and TRBJ2-1, with TRBD2 as a possible D gene (6 bases). The CDR3 is made up of 15 amino acids. Germline loops: CDR1 DFQATT, CDR2 SNEGSKA (reference sequence).